Shown below are 30 T cell receptor beta chains from a single sample sequenced in a study of response to subunit inactivated influenza vaccine. TCRdb used MiXCR to reprocess the RT-PCR reads, holding one entry per CDR3 protein. The sample holds hundreds of thousands of distinct CDR3 sequences, more than 15% seen once. The sequencing here drew on CD4+ T cells sorted from PBMCs, taken around 25 months after vaccination. The receptors were gathered from a man aged 45 to 75 who received an inactivated influenza vaccine.

The rearrangement joins TRBV2 to TRBJ1-1, with D possibly TRBD1 on 5 matching bases. Germline loops: CDR1 SNHLY, CDR2 FYNNEI. Trimming cost V 6 bases and J 4 bases, with 21 bases left between them. The CDR3 is 16 amino acids. Here the CDR3 reads CASSWGQSGRGTEAFF. DNA for the CDR3: TGTGCCAGCAGCTGGGGCCAGTCTGGTAGAGGCACTGAAGCTTTCTTT.

This clonotype was seen many times. The chain recombines TRBV28 with TRBJ2-2; D uncertain. Trimming pared 5 bases from V and 0 bases from J, leaving 13 bases between. Germline V gene sequence: CDR1 MDHEN, CDR2 SYDVKM. The CDR3 extends over 16 amino acids. CDR3 nucleotide sequence: TGTGCCAGCAGTCCCCTTGGAAGGGCGAACACCGGGGAGCTGTTTTTT. Translating it yields CASSPLGRANTGELFF.

The rearrangement links TRBV7-9 to TRBJ1-3; D is perhaps TRBD1 (6 bases). Germline V CDR1 and CDR2: SEHNR, FQNEAQ (reference sequence). This CDR3 has 15 amino acids. V shed 5 bases and J shed 4 bases, with 15 bases lying between them. The CDR3 DNA is TGTGCCAGCAGCACATTCAGGGGTCCAGGAAACACCATATATTTT. Translated, it gives CASSTFRGPGNTIYF.

The chain combines TRBV12-3 or TRBV12-4 with TRBJ2-2; D might be TRBD2 (5 bases). The V and J ends lost 2 bases and 5 bases respectively, with 12 bases between them. This CDR3 is 15 amino acids long. CDR3 bases: TGTGCCAGCAGTTTAAGTGGACTCGGTACCGGGGAGCTGTTTTTT. It codes for CASSLSGLGTGELFF.

This chain joins TRBV25-1 and TRBJ2-3; perhaps TRBD1 as D (5 bases). In germline, CDR1 is MGHDK, CDR2 SYGVNS. V lost 6 bases, J lost 1 base, and 8 bases lay in between. The CDR3 has 13 amino acids. The CDR3 sequence is CASRKQGTDTQYF. The CDR3 region has the DNA TGTGCCAGCAGGAAACAGGGCACAGATACGCAGTATTTT.

This clonotype was detected only a few times. This chain uses TRBV5-1 with TRBJ2-2; possibly TRBD1 for D (6 bases). Germline lookup yields CDR1 SGHRS and CDR2 YFSETQ. The CDR3 consists of 14 residues. Trimming took off 3 bases at V and 4 bases at J, with 10 bases between the two ends. This chain's CDR3 is CASSSGHITGELFF. The CDR3, as DNA: TGCGCCAGCAGCTCGGGACATATCACCGGGGAGCTGTTTTTT.

The chain couples TRBV12-3 or TRBV12-4 to TRBJ2-5; D gene ambiguous. This CDR3 spans 14 amino acids. V lost 7 bases to trimming and J lost 3 bases, with 15 bases between them. Here the CDR3 DNA reads TGTGCCAGCACCAGCTTGGGTGTTGAAGAGACCCAGTACTTC. It encodes CASTSLGVEETQYF.

This clonotype occurred a few times. The rearrangement links TRBV5-1 to TRBJ2-5; 10 bases align to TRBD1. V trimming: 7 bases; J trimming: 5 bases; junction bases outside the gene matches: 11. The CDR3 sequence is 15 residues long. Germline CDR1 SGHRS, CDR2 YFSETQ. CDR3 protein: CASHTGTGVVETQYF. CDR3 nucleotide sequence: TGCGCCAGCCATACGGGGACAGGGGTGGTGGAGACCCAGTACTTC.

This clonotype showed up just a few times. Written as DNA, the CDR3 is TGCAGCGTTGTGACTACCTACGAGCAGTACTTC. Residues: CSVVTTYEQYF. The chain links TRBV29-1 to TRBJ2-7; TRBD2 might be the D (5 bases). V dropped 4 bases and J dropped 2 bases, with 6 bases sitting between them. The length of the CDR3 is 11 residues. Germline V gene sequence: CDR1 SQVTM, CDR2 ANQGSEA.

This clonotype was recorded a few times. V is TRBV18 and J is TRBJ1-2, with D perhaps matching TRBD1 (5 bases). This CDR3 has 13 residues. V shed 2 bases and J shed 4 bases, with 8 bases lying between them. CDR1 is KGHSH and CDR2 is LQKENI in the germline V gene. This CDR3 is CASSPFDSYGYTF. Here the CDR3 DNA reads TGTGCCAGCTCACCATTCGACAGCTATGGCTACACCTTC.

This clonotype came up many times. V is TRBV4-3 and J is TRBJ2-5; D remains unclear. Trimming cost V 3 bases and J 0 bases, with 11 bases left between them. This CDR3 has 15 amino acids. Germline V gene lookup returns CDR1 LGHNA and CDR2 YSLEER. CDR3 sequence: CASSQNPANQETQYF. CDR3 coding DNA: TGCGCCAGCAGCCAGAACCCGGCAAACCAAGAGACCCAGTACTTC.

This clonotype was seen a few times. The gene calls are TRBV7-2 and TRBJ2-3; D remains unclear. CDR1 is SGHTA, CDR2 FQGNSA, per germline. The CDR3 is made up of 15 amino acids. Trimming left V 2 bases short and J 3 bases short, with 12 bases between. CDR3 in amino acids: CASSLSWVLTDTQYF. The CDR3 nucleotides are TGTGCCAGCAGCTTATCGTGGGTTTTGACAGATACGCAGTATTTT. Filled out from reference TRBV7-2 and TRBJ2-3, the complete variable domain reads GAGVSQSPSNKVTEKGKDVELRCDPISGHTALYWYRQSLGQGLEFLIYFQGNSAPDKSGLPSDRFSAERTGGSVSTLTIQRTQQEDSAVYLCASSLSWVLTDTQYFGPGTRLTVL.

This clonotype was detected a few times. The chain is built from TRBV7-2 and TRBJ2-3; D is undetermined. The ends were cut back, 1 base at V and 4 bases at J, with 6 bases in the middle. CDR3 length: 13 amino acids. Germline CDR1 SGHTA, CDR2 FQGNSA. The CDR3 is CASSLGNADTQYF. For the CDR3, the DNA is TGTGCCAGCAGCTTAGGGAATGCAGATACGCAGTATTTT.

This chain links TRBV24-1 with TRBJ2-7; the match to TRBD2 covers 10 bases. CDR1 and CDR2 (germline): KGHDR, SFDVKD. The CDR3 is 15 residues long. After removal of 6 bases from V and 3 bases from J, the junction contained 7 bases not matched to a gene. CDR3 nucleotide sequence: TGTGCCACCAGTAGCGGGAGGGCCGGTTTCTACGAGCAGTACTTC. It codes for CATSSGRAGFYEQYF.

This clonotype was detected many times. The rearrangement links TRBV4-2 to TRBJ2-1; either TRBD1 or TRBD2 may supply D (5 bases each). The CDR3 is 15 residues long. CDR1 and CDR2 from the germline V gene are LGHNA and YNFKEQ. The V and J ends lost 4 bases and 10 bases respectively, with 20 bases between them. CDR3 DNA sequence: TGTGCCAGCAGCCTCGGAACGGGACCGCGGGTCGAGCAGTTCTTC. Translating gives CASSLGTGPRVEQFF.

The V gene is TRBV2, the J gene TRBJ1-1; 8 positions agree with TRBD1. The CDR3 spans 13 residues. The germline CDR1 and CDR2 sequences are SNHLY and FYNNEI. J was trimmed by 3 bases and V by 6 bases; bases with no gene match: 3. The CDR3 DNA follows: TGTGCCAGCAGCAGGGGGCGCGACACTGAAGCTTTCTTT. This encodes CASSRGRDTEAFF.

V gene TRBV4-1 combines with J gene TRBJ1-2; D unresolved. The germline V and J ends were trimmed by 4 bases and 2 bases, with 14 bases remaining between them. This CDR3 has 15 amino acids. The germline V gene has CDR1 MGHRA and CDR2 YSYEKL. CDR3 sequence: CASSPNPTENYGYTF. The CDR3 DNA reads TGCGCCAGCAGCCCCAACCCTACAGAGAACTATGGCTACACCTTC.

This clonotype was seen a few times. The chain carries TRBV12-3 or TRBV12-4 and TRBJ1-1; no clear D gene. V was shortened by 1 base and J by 3 bases, with 9 bases between the two germline ends. The CDR3 extends over 14 amino acids. As DNA, the CDR3 is TGTGCCAGCAGTTTAGGCAGCGGAGACACTGAAGCTTTCTTT. It encodes CASSLGSGDTEAFF.

The J gene is TRBJ2-1, the V gene TRBV7-2, with a possible D match to TRBD1 (7 bases). The V gene lost 3 bases and the J gene lost 5 bases, with 11 bases spanning the gap. CDR3 length equals 14 residues. Germline V lookup: CDR1 SGHTA, CDR2 FQGNSA. This CDR3 is CASSFRGENNEQFF. The CDR3 nucleotides read TGTGCCAGCAGCTTCAGGGGGGAGAACAATGAGCAGTTCTTC.

This clonotype was observed at least ten times. This chain joins TRBV3-1 and TRBJ2-6; perhaps TRBD2 as D (5 bases). This CDR3 contains 17 residues. Germline V gene lookup returns CDR1 LGHDT and CDR2 YNNKEL (reference sequence). Deletions cut 5 bases from V and 0 bases from J, with 14 bases between. CDR3 nucleotide sequence: TGTGCCAGCAGCAGTAGCTGGGAGATCTCTGGGGCCAACGTCCTGACTTTC. This encodes CASSSSWEISGANVLTF.

This CDR3 is CASTLQGAGNSPLHF. The CDR3 region has the DNA TGTGCCAGCACCCTACAGGGGGCTGGGAATTCACCCCTCCACTTT. The V gene is TRBV7-2, the J gene TRBJ1-6; 9 positions match TRBD1. This CDR3 region has 15 residues. The V and J ends lost 7 bases and 7 bases, in that order; junction bases with no gene match: 8. Germline CDR1 reads SGHTA; CDR2 reads FQGNSA.

This clonotype showed up many times. V is TRBV6-1 and J is TRBJ2-2, with unresolved D. The V end lost 6 bases, the J end lost 5 bases, and 10 bases lay between the germline ends. This CDR3 has 13 amino acids. CDR1 is MNHNS, CDR2 SASEGT, per germline. The CDR3 bases are TGTGCCAGCAGAAAGGGTTGGACCGGGGAGCTGTTTTTT. Amino acid sequence: CASRKGWTGELFF.

This clonotype was picked up a small number of times. This chain connects TRBV7-2 to TRBJ2-7; D remains unclear. The CDR3 runs to 12 residues. CDR1 is SGHTA and CDR2 is FQGNSA in the germline V gene. Trimming left V 6 bases short and J 4 bases short, with 10 bases between. The CDR3 DNA sequence: TGTGCCAGCAGAGGTCGGGTTTACGAGCAGTACTTC. This translates into CASRGRVYEQYF.

This clonotype was detected only a few times. CDR3 sequence reads: CAISGGEGDTIAKNIQYF. CDR3 nucleotides: TGTGCCATCAGTGGAGGGGAGGGAGATACGATAGCCAAAAACATTCAGTACTTC. The chain is built from TRBV10-3 and TRBJ2-4, with 7 bases matching TRBD2. This CDR3 contains 18 residues. After removal of 4 bases from V and 0 bases from J, the junction contained 12 bases not matched to a gene. Per the germline V gene, CDR1 is ENHRY and CDR2 is SYGVKD.

This clonotype was seen a handful of times. The chain carries TRBV2 and TRBJ2-1, with 9 bases matching TRBD2. J was trimmed by 10 bases and V by 6 bases; bases with no gene match: 13. The CDR3 is made up of 15 amino acids. CDR1 and CDR2 from the germline V gene are SNHLY and FYNNEI. CDR3 sequence reads: CASSRLAEQNGEQFF. The CDR3 DNA reads as TGTGCCAGCAGCAGACTAGCGGAGCAAAACGGGGAGCAGTTCTTC. The complete variable domain, with remaining parts taken from reference TRBV2 and TRBJ2-1, reads EPEVTQTPSHQVTQMGQEVILRCVPISNHLYFYWYRQILGQKVEFLVSFYNNEISEKSEIFDDQFSVERPDGSNFTLKIRSTKLEDSAMYFCASSRLAEQNGEQFFGPGTRLTVL.

The genes are TRBV20-1 and TRBJ1-2, with D maybe TRBD1 (5 bases). The CDR3 loop spans 16 amino acids. Germline CDR1 and CDR2: DFQATT and SNEGSKA (reference sequence). V was shortened by 0 bases and J by 4 bases, with 18 bases between the two germline ends. The CDR3 spells CSARDTRSARGYGYTF. Written as DNA, the CDR3 is TGCAGTGCTAGAGATACGAGATCCGCAAGGGGCTATGGCTACACCTTC.

This clonotype showed up just a few times. The chain joins TRBV18 to TRBJ2-5; D remains unclear. Looked up from germline, CDR1 is KGHSH and CDR2 is LQKENI. Trimming shortened V by 0 bases and J by 2 bases, and 7 bases separated the two germline ends. The CDR3 is made up of 14 amino acids. The CDR3 is CASSPPMAQETQYF. The CDR3 bases are TGTGCCAGCTCACCACCGATGGCACAAGAGACCCAGTACTTC.

This clonotype was observed a few times. For the CDR3, the DNA is TGTGCAGTGGCCGGGACCACAGATACGCAGTATTTT. It codes for CAVAGTTDTQYF. The V call is TRBV6-6, the J call TRBJ2-3; perhaps D is TRBD1 or TRBD2 (5 bases each). The CDR3 covers 12 residues. CDR1 is MNHNY and CDR2 is SVGAGI in the germline V gene (reference sequence).

This clonotype was seen more than once but under ten times. This sequence joins TRBV20-1 and TRBJ2-7; D may be TRBD2 (5 bases). CDR1 and CDR2 from the germline V gene are DFQATT and SNEGSKA (reference sequence). The length of the CDR3 is 12 residues. V shed 6 bases and J shed 1 base, with 10 bases lying between them. The CDR3 nucleotides read TGCAGTGCAAACCGGGGTTCCTACGAGCAGTACTTC. This codes for CSANRGSYEQYF.

The gene calls are TRBV15 and TRBJ2-5, with D tentatively TRBD1 or TRBD2 (5 bases each). Germline assignment: CDR1 LNHNV and CDR2 YYDKDF (reference sequence). The ends were cut back, 7 bases at V and 5 bases at J, with 14 bases in the middle. The CDR3 is 13 residues long. The chain's CDR3 is CATTGGSRETQYF. In DNA form, the CDR3 reads TGTGCCACCACTGGGGGTTCGCGGGAGACCCAGTACTTC.